Described below is a single T cell receptor beta chain sequence and its context. This sample is part of a study of blood T cell repertoires in COVID-19. Study-wide context: Sample material is recorded as cDNA or gDNA derived from T cells, B-cell-depleted T cells, or PBMCs.

The CDR3 has 15 amino acids. From germline, CDR1 is KGHDR and CDR2 SFDVKD. V was clipped by 5 bases and J by 9 bases; unmatched bases: 12. Per the study methods: Quantification of nucleated cells was approximated via reference gene primer amplification. TCRdb keeps only in-frame clones here, not all; method: immunoSEQ multiplex PCR. V and J calls and clone size are copied from that table; D and trimming were computed from the DNA. The sample lists roughly 150,000 clones; about 80% were seen once. V is TRBV24-1 and J is TRBJ2-1; 7 bases agree with TRBD1. The TCR was taken from a man between 65 and 85 years old with active or convalescent COVID-19. Sample: peripheral blood. DNA for the CDR3: TGTGCCACCAGTGGAGGGGGCCTCTCAGGTTCTGAGCAGTTCTTC. Translating it yields CATSGGGLSGSEQFF.